A selection of T cell receptor beta chains follows, all from one sample in a study of T cells in Graves' hyperthyroidism and ophthalmopathy. TCRdb analysed the multiplex PCR reads with MiXCR anew, one entry per CDR3 protein. The repertoire has about 290,000 distinct CDR3 sequences, approximately 14% of them found once; the top ten carry 7% to 9%. Sequencing input: blood. The receptors stem from a woman in her thirties or forties with Graves' hyperthyroidism. Both conserved end residues are part of each CDR3. A D gene is named only where the DNA matches it firmly. The size of a clone is reported for some rows only, either as once, few or many, or as a class for expanded clones.

DNA: TGCGCCAGCAGCCAAGGGCCCGGGGAGGTAGATACGCAGTATTTT; CDR3: CASSQGPGEVDTQYF; D: -; V: TRBV4-1; size: -; J: TRBJ2-3
DNA: TGCAGCGTCCCGGGACAGGGTCCTAACTATGGCTACACCTTC; CDR3: CSVPGQGPNYGYTF; D: TRBD1; V: TRBV20-1; size: many; J: TRBJ1-2
DNA: TGTGCCAGCAGCCAGGTAGAGAGCGCCGGAGAGACCCAGTACTTC; CDR3: CASSQVESAGETQYF; D: -; V: TRBV4-2; size: -; J: TRBJ2-5
DNA: TGCAGTGCTAGACCATACAATGAGCAGTTCTTC; CDR3: CSARPYNEQFF; D: -; V: TRBV20-1; size: once; J: TRBJ2-1
DNA: TGTGCCAGCAGTTCAGCAACTCTCGTACATGAGCAGTTCTTC; CDR3: CASSSATLVHEQFF; D: -; V: TRBV28; size: many; J: TRBJ2-1
DNA: TGTGCCACCAGTGATCCGGGAGGGCTGAACAATGAGCAGTTCTTC; CDR3: CATSDPGGLNNEQFF; D: TRBD2; V: TRBV24-1; size: many; J: TRBJ2-1
DNA: TGTGCCAGCAGCTTAGTACCGAGCGGGATATACAATGAGCAGTTCTTC; CDR3: CASSLVPSGIYNEQFF; D: TRBD2; V: TRBV7-6; size: many; J: TRBJ2-1
DNA: TGTGCCAGCAGTGAACTAAGGGAAGGGTTCTATAATTCACCCCTCCACTTT; CDR3: CASSELREGFYNSPLHF; D: -; V: TRBV6-1; size: -; J: TRBJ1-6
DNA: TGTGCCAGTCAACAGGGTGTACACTCACCCCTCCACTTT; CDR3: CASQQGVHSPLHF; D: -; V: TRBV19; size: many; J: TRBJ1-6
DNA: TGTGCCAGCCGCCGAGGGGGCTCCTACGAGCAGTACTTC; CDR3: CASRRGGSYEQYF; D: -; V: TRBV14; size: few; J: TRBJ2-7
DNA: TGTGCCAGCAGTCTGACAGGGGCCGAGCAGTACTTC; CDR3: CASSLTGAEQYF; D: TRBD1; V: TRBV7-2; size: -; J: TRBJ2-7
DNA: TGCAGTGCTAGAGATGGCTCTGGGGCCAACGTCCTGACTTTC; CDR3: CSARDGSGANVLTF; D: -; V: TRBV20-1; size: many; J: TRBJ2-6
DNA: TGTGCCACCAGCAGACAAAGGGCAACTAATGAAAAACTGTTTTTT; CDR3: CATSRQRATNEKLFF; D: -; V: TRBV15; size: few; J: TRBJ1-4
DNA: TGCGCCAGCAGCCCGACATGGGGGACAGCAGCGGATACGCAGTATTTT; CDR3: CASSPTWGTAADTQYF; D: TRBD1; V: TRBV5-1; size: many; J: TRBJ2-3
DNA: TGTGCCACCAGTGATCCCGGGACCCAGAATTTAGCAGATACGCAGTATTTT; CDR3: CATSDPGTQNLADTQYF; D: -; V: TRBV24-1; size: few; J: TRBJ2-3
DNA: TGTGCCAGCAGCCAACAGGGGATGAATGAGCAGTTCTTC; CDR3: CASSQQGMNEQFF; D: TRBD1; V: TRBV11-2; size: few; J: TRBJ2-1
DNA: TGCAGCGCCACGACAGGGAATAGCAATCAGCCCCAGCATTTT; CDR3: CSATTGNSNQPQHF; D: TRBD1; V: TRBV29-1; size: many; J: TRBJ1-5
DNA: TGCAGCGTTGGGGGACTAGCGGGAACAGATACGCAGTATTTT; CDR3: CSVGGLAGTDTQYF; D: TRBD2; V: TRBV29-1; size: few; J: TRBJ2-3